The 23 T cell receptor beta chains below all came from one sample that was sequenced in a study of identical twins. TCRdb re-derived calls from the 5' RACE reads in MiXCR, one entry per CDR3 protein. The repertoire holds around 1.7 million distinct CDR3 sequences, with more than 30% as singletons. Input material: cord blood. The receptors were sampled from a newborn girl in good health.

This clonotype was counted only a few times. CDR3 nucleotide sequence: TGTGCCAGCAGACATACTCGGACTAGCCCTAGTTACAATGAGCAGTTCTTC. It translates to CASRHTRTSPSYNEQFF. The rearrangement joins TRBV11-2 to TRBJ2-1; 8 bases align to TRBD2. Germline-derived CDR1 and CDR2 are SGHAT and FQNNGV. The CDR3 has 17 amino acids. V shed 6 bases and J 4 bases; nucleotides not matched to a gene: 14.

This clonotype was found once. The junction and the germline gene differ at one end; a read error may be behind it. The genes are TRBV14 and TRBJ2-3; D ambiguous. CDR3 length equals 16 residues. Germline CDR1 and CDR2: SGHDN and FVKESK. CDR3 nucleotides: TGCGCCAGCAGCCTAACCGTCAGCAGATACACAGATACGCAGTATTTT. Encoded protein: CASSLTVSRYTDTQYF.

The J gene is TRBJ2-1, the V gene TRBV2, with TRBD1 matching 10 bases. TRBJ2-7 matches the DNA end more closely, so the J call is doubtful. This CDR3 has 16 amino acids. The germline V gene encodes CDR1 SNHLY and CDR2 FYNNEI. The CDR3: CASSPGPGQGYNEQYF. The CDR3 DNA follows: TGTGCCAGCAGTCCGGGCCCGGGACAGGGGTACAATGAGCAGTACTTC.

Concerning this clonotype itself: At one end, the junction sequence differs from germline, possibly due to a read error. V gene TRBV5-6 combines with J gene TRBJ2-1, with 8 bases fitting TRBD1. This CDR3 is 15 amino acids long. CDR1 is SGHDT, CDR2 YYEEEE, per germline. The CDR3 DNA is TGTACCAGCAGCCCCGACCCGACAGGGGCGAATGAGCAGTTCTTC. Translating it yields CTSSPDPTGANEQFF. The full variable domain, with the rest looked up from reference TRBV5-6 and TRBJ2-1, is DAGVTQSPTHLIKTRGQQVTLRCSPKSGHDTVSWYQQALGQGPQFIFQYYEEEERQRGNFPDRFSGHQFPNYSSELNVNALLLGDSALYLCTSSPDPTGANEQFFGPGTRLTVL.

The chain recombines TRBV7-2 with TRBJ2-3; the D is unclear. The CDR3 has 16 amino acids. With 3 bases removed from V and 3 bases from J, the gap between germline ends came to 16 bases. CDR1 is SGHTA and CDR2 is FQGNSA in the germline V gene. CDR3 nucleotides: TGTGCCAGCAGCTTCTCCTTGGTTGGACGAACAGATACGCAGTATTTT. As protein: CASSFSLVGRTDTQYF.

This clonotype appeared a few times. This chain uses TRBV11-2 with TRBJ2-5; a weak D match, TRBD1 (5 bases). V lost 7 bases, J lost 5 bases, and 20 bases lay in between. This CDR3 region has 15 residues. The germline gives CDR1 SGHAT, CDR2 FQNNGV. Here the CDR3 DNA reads TGTGCCAGCAACGGTGGACAAACATTGGGGGAGACCCAGTACTTC. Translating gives CASNGGQTLGETQYF.

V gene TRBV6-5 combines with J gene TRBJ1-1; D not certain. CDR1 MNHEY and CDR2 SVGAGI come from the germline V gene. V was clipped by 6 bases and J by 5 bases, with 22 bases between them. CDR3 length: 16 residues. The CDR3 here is CASRRTLFEGRTEAFF. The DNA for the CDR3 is TGTGCCAGCAGGAGGACCCTTTTTGAAGGGAGGACTGAAGCTTTCTTT.

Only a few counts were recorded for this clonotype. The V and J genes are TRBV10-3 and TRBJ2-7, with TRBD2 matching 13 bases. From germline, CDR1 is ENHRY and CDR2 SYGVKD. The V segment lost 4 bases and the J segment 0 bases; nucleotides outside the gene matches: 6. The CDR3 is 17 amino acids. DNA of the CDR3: TGTGCCATCAGTGCTGGGACTAGCGGGACCCACTCCTACGAGCAGTACTTC. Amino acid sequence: CAISAGTSGTHSYEQYF.

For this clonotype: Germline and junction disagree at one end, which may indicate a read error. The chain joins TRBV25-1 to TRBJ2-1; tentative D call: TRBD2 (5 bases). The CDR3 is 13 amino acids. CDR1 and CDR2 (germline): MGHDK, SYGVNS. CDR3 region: CAGSEGSNNEQFF. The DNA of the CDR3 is TGTGCCGGCAGTGAGGGTAGTAACAATGAGCAGTTCTTC.

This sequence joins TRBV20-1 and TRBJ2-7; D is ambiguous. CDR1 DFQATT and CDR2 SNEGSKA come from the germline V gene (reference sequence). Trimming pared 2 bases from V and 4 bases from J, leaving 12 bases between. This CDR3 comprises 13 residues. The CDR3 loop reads CSARSTRNYEQYF. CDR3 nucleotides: TGCAGTGCTAGATCTACCCGGAATTACGAGCAGTACTTC.

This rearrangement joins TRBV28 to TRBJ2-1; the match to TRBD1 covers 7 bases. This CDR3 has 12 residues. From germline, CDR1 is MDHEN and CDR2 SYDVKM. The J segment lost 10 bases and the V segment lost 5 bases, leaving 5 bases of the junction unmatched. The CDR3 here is CASSLYRGEQFF. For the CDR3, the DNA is TGTGCCAGCAGTCTGTACAGGGGCGAGCAGTTCTTC.

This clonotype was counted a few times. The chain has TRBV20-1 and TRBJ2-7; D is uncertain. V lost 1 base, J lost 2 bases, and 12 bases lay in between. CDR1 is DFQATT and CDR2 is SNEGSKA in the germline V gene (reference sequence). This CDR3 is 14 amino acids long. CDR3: CSARALRPPYEQYF. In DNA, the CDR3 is TGCAGTGCTAGAGCCCTCAGGCCCCCCTACGAGCAGTACTTC.

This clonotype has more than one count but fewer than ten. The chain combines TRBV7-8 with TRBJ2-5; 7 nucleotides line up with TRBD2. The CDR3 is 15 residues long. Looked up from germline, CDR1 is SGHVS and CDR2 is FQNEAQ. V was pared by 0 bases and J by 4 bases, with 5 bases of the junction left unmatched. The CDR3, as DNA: TGTGCCAGCAGCTTAGCGACTAGCATTCGAGAGACCCAGTACTTC. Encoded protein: CASSLATSIRETQYF. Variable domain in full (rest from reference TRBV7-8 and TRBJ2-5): GAGVSQSPRYKVAKRGQDVALRCDPISGHVSLFWYQQALGQGPEFLTYFQNEAQLDKSGLPSDRFFAERPEGSVSTLKIQRTQQEDSAVYLCASSLATSIRETQYFGPGTRLLVL.

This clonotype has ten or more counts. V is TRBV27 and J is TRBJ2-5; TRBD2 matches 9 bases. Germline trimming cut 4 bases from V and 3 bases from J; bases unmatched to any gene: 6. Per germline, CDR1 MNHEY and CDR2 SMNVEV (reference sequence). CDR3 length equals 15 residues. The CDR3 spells CASSSAKREEETQYF. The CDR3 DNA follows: TGTGCCAGCAGTTCAGCGAAGCGGGAGGAAGAGACCCAGTACTTC.

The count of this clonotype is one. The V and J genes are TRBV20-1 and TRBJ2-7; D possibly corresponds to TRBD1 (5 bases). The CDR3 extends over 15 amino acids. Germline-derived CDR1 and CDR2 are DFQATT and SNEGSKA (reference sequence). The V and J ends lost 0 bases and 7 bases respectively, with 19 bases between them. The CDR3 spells CSARDHRITYNEQYF. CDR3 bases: TGCAGTGCTAGAGATCACAGGATCACCTACAATGAGCAGTACTTC.

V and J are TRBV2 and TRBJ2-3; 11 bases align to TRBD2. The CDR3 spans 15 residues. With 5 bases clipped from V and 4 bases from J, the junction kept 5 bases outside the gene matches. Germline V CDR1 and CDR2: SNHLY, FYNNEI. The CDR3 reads CASSPLAGAADTQYF. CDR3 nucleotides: TGTGCCAGCAGTCCACTAGCGGGAGCTGCAGATACGCAGTATTTT.

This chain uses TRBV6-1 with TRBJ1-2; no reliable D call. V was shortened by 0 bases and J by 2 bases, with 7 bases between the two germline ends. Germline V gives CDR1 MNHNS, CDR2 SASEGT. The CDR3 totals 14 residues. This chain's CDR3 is CASSEARFNYGYTF. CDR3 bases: TGTGCCAGCAGTGAAGCTAGGTTCAACTATGGCTACACCTTC.

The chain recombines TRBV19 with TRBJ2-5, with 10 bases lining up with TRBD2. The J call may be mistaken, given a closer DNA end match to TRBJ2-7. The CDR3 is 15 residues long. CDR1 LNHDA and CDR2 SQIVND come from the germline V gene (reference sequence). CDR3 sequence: CASKARLAGDYEQYF. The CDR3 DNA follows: TGTGCCAGTAAGGCTAGGCTAGCGGGGGACTACGAGCAGTACTTC.

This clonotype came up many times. As DNA, the CDR3 is TGCAGCGCTTCGGGGTCTCAGTACGAGCAGTACTTC. Its protein product is CSASGSQYEQYF. The chain links TRBV29-1 to TRBJ2-7; weak D call: TRBD2 (5 bases). The CDR3 covers 12 residues. Germline V gene lookup returns CDR1 SQVTM and CDR2 ANQGSEA. Trimming left V 7 bases short and J 4 bases short, with 14 bases between.

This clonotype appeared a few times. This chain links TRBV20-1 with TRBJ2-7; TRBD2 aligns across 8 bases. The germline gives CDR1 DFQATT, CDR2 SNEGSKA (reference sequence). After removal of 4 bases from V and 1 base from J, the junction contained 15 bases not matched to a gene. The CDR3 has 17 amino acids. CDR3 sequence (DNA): TGCAGTGCTATATCCCCTTCCGGGACTAGTCTTTCCTACGAGCAGTACTTC. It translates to CSAISPSGTSLSYEQYF.

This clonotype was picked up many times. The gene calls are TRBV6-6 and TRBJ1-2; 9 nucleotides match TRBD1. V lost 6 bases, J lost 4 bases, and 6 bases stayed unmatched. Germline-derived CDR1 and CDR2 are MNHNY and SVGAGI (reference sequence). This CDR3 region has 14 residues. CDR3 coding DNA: TGTGCCAGCAGCTTCGACAGGGGGAGCTATGGCTACACCTTC. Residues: CASSFDRGSYGYTF.

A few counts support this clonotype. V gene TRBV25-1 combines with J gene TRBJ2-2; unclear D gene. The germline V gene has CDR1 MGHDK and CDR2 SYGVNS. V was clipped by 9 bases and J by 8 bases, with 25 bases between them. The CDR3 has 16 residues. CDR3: CASWGSLDLGKGELFF. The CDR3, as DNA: TGTGCCAGTTGGGGAAGTCTAGATCTGGGTAAAGGGGAGCTGTTTTTT.

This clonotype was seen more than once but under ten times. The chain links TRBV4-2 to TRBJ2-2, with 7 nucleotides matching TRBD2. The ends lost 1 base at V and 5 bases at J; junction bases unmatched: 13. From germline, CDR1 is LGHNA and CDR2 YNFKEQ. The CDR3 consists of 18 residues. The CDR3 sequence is CASSQADNPGLRTGELFF. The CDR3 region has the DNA TGTGCCAGCAGCCAAGCGGACAATCCGGGACTAAGAACCGGGGAGCTGTTTTTT.